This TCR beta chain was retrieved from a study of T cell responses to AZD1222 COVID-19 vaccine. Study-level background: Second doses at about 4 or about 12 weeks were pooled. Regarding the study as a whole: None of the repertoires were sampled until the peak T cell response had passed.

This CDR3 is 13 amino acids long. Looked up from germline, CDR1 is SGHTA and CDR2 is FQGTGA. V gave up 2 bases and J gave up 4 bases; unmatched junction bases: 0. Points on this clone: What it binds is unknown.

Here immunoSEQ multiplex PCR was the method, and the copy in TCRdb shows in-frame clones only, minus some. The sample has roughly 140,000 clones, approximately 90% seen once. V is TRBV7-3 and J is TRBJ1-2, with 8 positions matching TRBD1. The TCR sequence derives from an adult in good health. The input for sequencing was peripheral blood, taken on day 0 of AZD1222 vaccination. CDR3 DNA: TGTGCCAGCAGCTTACAGGGGGCCTATGGCTACACCTTC. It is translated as CASSLQGAYGYTF.